This TCR beta chain came from a study of shared clonotypes between healthy human individuals. The overall study: Three plates were used per donor for CD4 naive, three for CD4 memory, two for CD8 naive and one for CD8 memory.

CDR1 is SGDLS, CDR2 YYNGEE, per germline. The CDR3 totals 14 residues. The ends were cut back, 0 bases at V and 6 bases at J, with 12 bases in the middle. The table came from immunoSEQ multiplex PCR; TCRdb's copy has only in-frame clones and leaves some out. The sample carries about 230,000 clones, approximately 65% recorded once. Points from the study as a whole: Sorted-subset samples were not fully sequenced, rarefaction indicated.

As to this clone: Its antigen is as yet unknown.

The study enrolled healthy HIV-negative adults without recent acute infections or vaccinations as donors. The sequenced sample consisted of memory CD4+ T cells sorted from blood. Subset reported: CD45RA-negative fraction. The TCR comes from a man aged 25 to 40 in good health. This chain links TRBV9 with TRBJ1-1, with a tentative D call TRBD1 (5 bases). The CDR3: CASSVGAGRPEAFF. The CDR3 region has the DNA TGTGCCAGCAGCGTAGGGGCAGGGCGGCCTGAAGCTTTCTTT.